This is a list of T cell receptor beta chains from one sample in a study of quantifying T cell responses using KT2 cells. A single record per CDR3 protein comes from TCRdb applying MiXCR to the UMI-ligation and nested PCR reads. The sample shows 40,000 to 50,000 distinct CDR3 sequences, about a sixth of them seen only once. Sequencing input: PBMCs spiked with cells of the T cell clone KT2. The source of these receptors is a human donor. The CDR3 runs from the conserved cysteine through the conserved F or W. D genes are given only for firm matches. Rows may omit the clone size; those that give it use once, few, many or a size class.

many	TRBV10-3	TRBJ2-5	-	CAISEPTGQETQYF	TGTGCCATCAGTGAACCAACAGGTCAAGAGACCCAGTACTTC
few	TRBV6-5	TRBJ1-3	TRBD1	CASSYSAGGYSGNTIYF	TGTGCCAGCAGTTACTCCGCAGGGGGTTACTCTGGAAACACCATATATTTT
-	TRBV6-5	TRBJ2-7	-	CASSSFRTPKEEREQYF	TGTGCCAGCAGTTCATTTCGGACCCCCAAAGAAGAGCGGGAGCAGTACTTC
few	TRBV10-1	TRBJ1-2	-	CASSDTSYGYTF	TGCGCCAGCTCGGACACCAGCTATGGCTACACCTTC
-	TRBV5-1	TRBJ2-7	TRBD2	CASSLVLGRDYEQYF	TGCGCCAGCAGCTTGGTTCTCGGGAGGGATTACGAGCAGTACTTC
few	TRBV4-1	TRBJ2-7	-	CASSPFSRGYEVNF	TGCGCCAGCAGCCCTTTCTCCAGGGGCTACGAGGTGAACTTC
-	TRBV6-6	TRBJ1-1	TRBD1	CASLNFEGAMNTEAFF	TGTGCCAGCCTCAATTTTGAGGGGGCCATGAACACTGAAGCTTTCTTT
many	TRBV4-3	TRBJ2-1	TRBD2	CASRSIAGDANEQFF	TGCGCCAGCAGGTCTATAGCGGGAGATGCCAATGAGCAGTTCTTC
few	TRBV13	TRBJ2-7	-	CASSQGDGPYEQYF	TGTGCCAGCAGCCAAGGGGACGGTCCCTACGAGCAGTACTTC
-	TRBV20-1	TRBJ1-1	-	CSARDLGSTEAFF	TGCAGTGCTAGAGATCTGGGGAGCACTGAAGCTTTCTTT
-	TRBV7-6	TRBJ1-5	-	CASSPRGSSNQPQHF	TGTGCCAGCAGCCCCAGGGGTAGCAGCAATCAGCCCCAGCATTTT
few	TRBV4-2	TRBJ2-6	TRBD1	CASRLTPQGAGANVLTF	TGTGCCAGCAGACTGACCCCCCAGGGGGCTGGGGCCAACGTCCTGACTTTC
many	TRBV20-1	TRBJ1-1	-	CSASWGMNTEAFF	TGCAGTGCTAGTTGGGGAATGAACACTGAAGCTTTCTTT
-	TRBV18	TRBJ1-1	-	CASSPMAGAEAFF	TGTGCCAGCTCACCAATGGCAGGGGCTGAAGCTTTCTTT
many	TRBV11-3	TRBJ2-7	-	CASSLDLANAYEQYF	TGTGCCAGCAGCTTAGACCTAGCGAATGCCTACGAGCAGTACTTC
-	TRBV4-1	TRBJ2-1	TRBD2	CASTHRLAVNNEQFF	TGCGCCAGCACCCACCGACTAGCGGTTAACAATGAGCAGTTCTTC
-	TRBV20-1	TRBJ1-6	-	CSAKGQLYNSPLHF	TGCAGTGCTAAGGGGCAGCTCTATAATTCACCCCTCCACTTT
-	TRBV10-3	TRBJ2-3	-	CAISALADTQYF	TGTGCCATCAGTGCCCTGGCAGATACGCAGTATTTT
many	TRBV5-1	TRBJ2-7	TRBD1	CASSGTENEQYF	TGCGCCAGCAGTGGGACAGAGAACGAGCAGTACTTC
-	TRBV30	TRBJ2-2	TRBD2	CAWSVQRETGELFF	TGTGCCTGGAGTGTGCAGCGGGAGACCGGGGAGCTGTTTTTT
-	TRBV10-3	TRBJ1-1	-	CAISGISNTEAFF	TGTGCCATCAGTGGGATTTCGAACACTGAAGCTTTCTTT
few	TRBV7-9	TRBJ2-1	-	CASSLRETSSGEQFF	TGTGCCAGCAGCTTAAGAGAAACTTCCAGCGGTGAGCAGTTCTTC
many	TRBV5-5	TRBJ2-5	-	CASSFSRETREETQYF	TGTGCCAGCAGCTTCTCGAGGGAGACTAGGGAAGAGACCCAGTACTTC
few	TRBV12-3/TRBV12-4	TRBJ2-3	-	CASRDQGNTQYF	TGTGCCAGCAGAGATCAGGGTAATACGCAGTATTTT
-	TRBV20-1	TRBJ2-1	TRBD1	CSAATGEEGYNEQFF	TGCAGTGCTGCGACAGGGGAGGAAGGGTACAATGAGCAGTTCTTC
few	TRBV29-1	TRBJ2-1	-	CSVEVPRSGRSINF	TGCAGCGTTGAAGTCCCTAGGTCGGGACGGTCAATAAACTTC
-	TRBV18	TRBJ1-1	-	CASSPSNRVAEAFF	TGTGCCAGCTCACCATCCAACAGGGTCGCTGAAGCTTTCTTT
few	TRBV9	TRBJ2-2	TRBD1	CASSRRDRGQGGELFF	TGTGCCAGCAGCCGCCGGGACAGGGGGCAAGGCGGGGAGCTGTTTTTT
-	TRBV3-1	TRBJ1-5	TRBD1	CASSQDSTGDQPQHF	TGTGCCAGCAGCCAAGATTCGACAGGGGATCAGCCCCAGCATTTT
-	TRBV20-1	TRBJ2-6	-	CSAPRYGSSGANVLTF	TGCAGTGCTCCCCGGTACGGCAGCTCTGGGGCCAACGTCCTGACTTTC
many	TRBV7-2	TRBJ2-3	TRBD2	CASSSSSGGITDTQYF	TGTGCCAGCAGCTCCTCTAGCGGGGGCATCACAGATACGCAGTATTTT
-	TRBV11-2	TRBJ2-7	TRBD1	CASSLGVGGYYEQYF	TGTGCCAGCAGCTTAGGGGTAGGGGGCTACTACGAGCAGTACTTC
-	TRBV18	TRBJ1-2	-	CASSPRRTADGYTF	TGTGCCAGCTCTCCCAGGCGGACAGCGGATGGCTACACCTTC
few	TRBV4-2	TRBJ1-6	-	CASGPREAYNSPLHF	TGTGCCAGCGGACCGAGGGAGGCCTATAATTCACCCCTCCACTTT
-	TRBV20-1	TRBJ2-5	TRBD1	CSATQGAETQYF	TGCAGTGCTACACAGGGGGCAGAGACCCAGTACTTC
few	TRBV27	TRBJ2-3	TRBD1	CASSPGQGGHTQYF	TGTGCCAGCAGTCCCGGACAGGGAGGACATACGCAGTATTTT
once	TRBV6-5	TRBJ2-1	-	CASSHSNEQFF	TGTGCCAGCAGCCACAGTAATGAGCAGTTCTTC
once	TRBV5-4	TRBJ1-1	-	CASSLIMNTEAFF	TGTGCCAGCAGCCTCATTATGAACACTGAAGCTTTCTTT
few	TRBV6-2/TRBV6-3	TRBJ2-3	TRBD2	CASSYAGLEFTDTQYF	TGTGCCAGCAGTTACGCGGGACTAGAGTTCACAGATACGCAGTATTTT
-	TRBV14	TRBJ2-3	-	CASSQDTHRTDTQYF	TGTGCCAGCAGCCAAGATACGCATCGCACAGATACGCAGTATTTT
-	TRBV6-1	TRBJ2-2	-	CARRSDTGELFF	TGTGCCAGGAGAAGCGACACCGGGGAGCTGTTTTTT
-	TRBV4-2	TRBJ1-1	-	CASSRGKVTEAFF	TGTGCCAGCAGCCGCGGGAAGGTCACTGAAGCTTTCTTT
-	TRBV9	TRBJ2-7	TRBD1	CASPSRTGAYEQYF	TGTGCCAGCCCCTCTAGGACAGGGGCCTACGAGCAGTACTTC
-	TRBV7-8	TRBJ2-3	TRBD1	CASSYLQGSADTQYF	TGTGCCAGCAGCTACCTACAGGGGAGTGCAGATACGCAGTATTTT
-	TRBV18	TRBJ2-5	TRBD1	CASSPGTGEETQYF	TGTGCCAGCTCACCGGGGACAGGGGAAGAGACCCAGTACTTC
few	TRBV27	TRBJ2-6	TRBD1	CASRGTAAGTGASGANVLTF	TGTGCCAGCAGGGGGACCGCCGCCGGGACAGGGGCCTCTGGGGCCAACGTCCTGACTTTC
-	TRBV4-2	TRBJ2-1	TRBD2	CASSQLSGRTGGDEQFF	TGTGCCAGCAGCCAACTTAGCGGGAGGACCGGGGGGGATGAGCAGTTCTTC
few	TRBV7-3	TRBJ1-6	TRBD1	CASSPRQGWTLHF	TGTGCCAGCAGCCCACGACAGGGTTGGACCCTCCACTTT